Here is one TCR beta chain with its context. Its antigen remains unidentified. An end of the junction does not agree with germline; a read error may underlie this. The germline CDR1 and CDR2 sequences are GTSNPN and SVGIG (reference sequence). This CDR3 region has 14 residues. This specimen belongs to a study of T cell clonotyping in hematopoietic cell transplantation. Study-level points and caveats: After transplant, recipient diversity fell while pathologically expanded clonotypes grew through day 180. Graft donor and pretransplant recipient Inverse Simpson Index values predicted broader posttransplant TCR diversity. CD4 and CD8 repertoire contributions could not be separated without sorting. Few recipient clonotypes overlapped donors; over 95% were de novo at given depth.

Assay: immunoSEQ multiplex PCR; the TCRdb copy retains only in-frame clones and omits some. The data contain several thousand clones, around 87% of them seen just once; the ten biggest clones take up 5.5%. The sample was PBMCs, taken 100 days after allogeneic stem cell transplant. V usage is TRBV30 and J usage is TRBJ2-5; TRBD2 might be the D (6 bases). The clonotype originates from a male patient between 45 and 60 years old who had an allogeneic stem cell transplant from a related donor, so the T cells may come from the graft donor. Some clones in this sample may be carry-over from other donors' samples. The CDR3 loop reads CAGRSAGYQETQYF. In DNA, the CDR3 is TGTGCCGGGAGGTCAGCAGGCTACCAAGAGACCCAGTACTTC.